The next 13 T cell receptor beta chains were all read from a single sample in a study of cytomegalovirus exposure and HLA in healthy donors. The PCR ran on 60 Vbeta and 13 Jbeta primers. Clones were read by immunoSEQ multiplex PCR, and TCRdb kept only the in-frame ones, dropping some. The data hold hundreds of thousands of clones, with 70% observed a single time. The sample consisted of PBMCs. The source of these receptors is a man in his forties in good health and CMV-seropositive.

The chain recombines TRBV28 with TRBJ1-6; no clear D gene. The CDR3 is 16 residues long. The V gene's germline CDR1 is MDHEN and CDR2 SYDVKM. Trimming left V 1 base short and J 4 bases short, with 11 bases between. The CDR3 bases are TGTGCCAGCAGTTTATCTGATCGGTTATATAATTCACCCCTCCACTTT. Protein product: CASSLSDRLYNSPLHF.

A few counts support this clone. This chain joins TRBV7-6 and TRBJ2-1; 9 positions match TRBD2. The CDR3 is 16 amino acids. Trimming took 5 bases from V and 3 from J; bases not matched to a gene: 8. Germline-derived CDR1 and CDR2 are SGHVS and FNYEAQ. The CDR3 bases are TGTGCCAGCAGCCGAGCCCCTAGCGGGGACTACAATGAGCAGTTCTTC. This gives the protein CASSRAPSGDYNEQFF.

This chain uses TRBV6-5 with TRBJ1-2, with D maybe TRBD1 (6 bases). The CDR3 runs 16 residues. Trimming pared 2 bases from V and 2 bases from J, leaving 15 bases between. Germline V CDR1 and CDR2: MNHEY, SVGAGI. The CDR3 spells CASSYGQLTGNYGYTF. DNA for the CDR3: TGTGCCAGCAGTTACGGACAGTTAACGGGAAACTATGGCTACACCTTC.

This chain joins TRBV6-1 and TRBJ1-2, with 7 bases lining up with TRBD1. This CDR3 has 14 amino acids. Looked up from germline, CDR1 is MNHNS and CDR2 is SASEGT. Germline trimming cut 3 bases from V and 3 bases from J; bases unmatched to any gene: 4. The CDR3 coding sequence is TGTGCCAGCAGTGAGGAACAGGGGCACTATGGCTACACCTTC. Protein: CASSEEQGHYGYTF.

The V and J genes are TRBV5-6 and TRBJ1-6, with D tentatively TRBD1 (5 bases). The CDR3 length is 15 residues. Germline V CDR1 and CDR2: SGHDT, YYEEEE. The V gene lost 2 bases and the J gene lost 7 bases, with 13 bases spanning the gap. DNA for the CDR3: TGTGCCAGCAGCTTTCGGGGGGGTGGGAATTCACCCCTCCACTTT. It codes for CASSFRGGGNSPLHF.

The CDR3 region has the DNA TGTGCCAGCAGCCCCTTTAGGAACACCGGGGAGCTGTTTTTT. Residues: CASSPFRNTGELFF. The chain links TRBV11-2 to TRBJ2-2; no definite D call. Trimming took off 5 bases at V and 1 base at J, with 8 bases between the two ends. The CDR3 length is 14 residues. CDR1 is SGHAT, CDR2 FQNNGV, per germline.

The gene calls are TRBV27 and TRBJ1-1; D is uncertain. Germline CDR1 MNHEY, CDR2 SMNVEV (reference sequence). V lost 3 bases, J lost 1 base, and 15 bases lay in between. The CDR3 totals 16 residues. The CDR3 coding sequence is TGTGCCAGCAGTTTGGCTATTGAGGGTTGGAACACTGAAGCTTTCTTT. It translates to CASSLAIEGWNTEAFF.

The CDR3 loop is CASSLWTGVTGELFF. CDR3 nucleotides: TGTGCCAGTAGTCTTTGGACAGGGGTCACCGGGGAGCTGTTTTTT. The V gene is TRBV19, the J gene TRBJ2-2; 9 bases agree with TRBD1. J gave up 4 bases and V 5 bases, and 5 bases lay outside the gene matches. The CDR3 runs to 15 residues. In germline, CDR1 is LNHDA, CDR2 SQIVND (reference sequence).

The chain is built from TRBV9 and TRBJ2-1; TRBD1 is a possible D gene (6 bases). The CDR3 spans 14 residues. Germline V gene sequence: CDR1 SGDLS, CDR2 YYNGEE. Trimming stripped 2 bases from V and 7 bases from J, with 13 bases between. CDR3 residues: CASSVGASRNEQFF. DNA of the CDR3: TGTGCCAGCAGCGTGGGGGCCTCACGGAATGAGCAGTTCTTC.

This clone showed up just once. One junction end disagrees with the germline gene, perhaps due to a read error. V and J are TRBV28 and TRBJ2-7, with D perhaps matching TRBD1 (6 bases). The CDR3 is 17 amino acids. CDR1 and CDR2 from the germline V gene are MDHEN and SYDVKM. The DNA of the CDR3 is TGCCCAACCTATCCACCGGGACACCATCGCCCTTCCTACGAGCAGTACTTC. As protein: CPTYPPGHHRPSYEQYF.

This clone was seen once. The J gene is TRBJ1-4, the V gene TRBV21-1; whether TRBD1, the table's D call, matches the DNA was not checked. TRBV21-1 constitutes a pseudogene. This CDR3 is 15 amino acids long. CDR3 nucleotide sequence: TGTGCCAGCAGCACCTGGGACAGGGGGAATGAAAAACTGTTTTTT. Encoded protein: CASSTWDRGNEKLFF.

The gene calls are TRBV5-6 and TRBJ1-2; D unresolved. Trimming took 4 bases from V and 1 from J, leaving 5 bases between them. This CDR3 is built from 12 residues. Germline CDR1 is SGHDT and CDR2 is YYEEEE. For the CDR3, the DNA is TGTGCCAGCAGCCGGGGTAACTATGGCTACACCTTC. It codes for CASSRGNYGYTF.

CDR3 in amino acids: CATGEGVNQPQHF. The CDR3, as DNA: TGTGCCACAGGGGAGGGAGTCAATCAGCCCCAGCATTTT. The chain carries TRBV15 and TRBJ1-5; perhaps TRBD1 as D (5 bases). This CDR3 is 13 amino acids long. Trimming removed 9 bases from V and 3 bases from J, with 12 bases in between. Germline values: CDR1 LNHNV, CDR2 YYDKDF (reference sequence).